A selection of T cell receptor beta chains follows, all from one sample in a study of molecular identifiers for immune sequencing clone quantification. TCRdb ran MiXCR on the PCR reads and lists one entry per CDR3 protein. The table includes over 65,000 distinct CDR3 sequences, around a quarter detected once. The specimen was naive CD8+ T cells from blood, with Jurkat cell RNA spiked in. These receptors were obtained from a human donor in good health. Some libraries in this study had Jurkat cell RNA spiked in. Both conserved end residues are part of each CDR3. A D gene is named only where the DNA matches it firmly. Expanded clones get a size class; other rows say once, few or many, or leave the size out.

D gene: .
J gene: TRBJ2-3
CDR3 length: 22
clone size: many
V gene: TRBV12-3/TRBV12-4
CDR3 protein: CASSLIGLPRLGYLSSTDTQYF
CDR3 DNA: TGTGCCAGCAGTTTAATCGGGCTACCAAGGCTCGGGTATCTATCGAGCACAGATACGCAGTATTTT

D gene: .
J gene: TRBJ1-5
CDR3 length: 16
clone size: many
V gene: TRBV7-8
CDR3 protein: CASSLGAGSANQPQHF
CDR3 DNA: TGTGCCAGCAGCTTAGGGGCCGGGTCCGCAAATCAGCCCCAGCATTTT

D gene: TRBD1
J gene: TRBJ2-7
CDR3 length: 16
clone size: few
V gene: TRBV29-1
CDR3 protein: CSVEGGQGAFNDEQYF
CDR3 DNA: TGCAGCGTTGAGGGGGGACAGGGGGCTTTTAACGACGAGCAGTACTTC

D gene: TRBD1
J gene: TRBJ1-1
CDR3 length: 12
clone size: .
V gene: TRBV6-1
CDR3 protein: CASSDRGTEAFF
CDR3 DNA: TGTGCCAGCAGTGACAGGGGGACTGAAGCTTTCTTT

D gene: .
J gene: TRBJ1-4
CDR3 length: 14
clone size: .
V gene: TRBV28
CDR3 protein: CASSFNTGWEKLFF
CDR3 DNA: TGTGCCAGCAGTTTCAATACAGGGTGGGAAAAACTGTTTTTT

D gene: TRBD2
J gene: TRBJ2-7
CDR3 length: 15
clone size: .
V gene: TRBV6-2/TRBV6-3
CDR3 protein: CASRFGLAGLYEQYF
CDR3 DNA: TGTGCCAGCAGATTCGGACTAGCGGGACTCTACGAGCAGTACTTC

D gene: .
J gene: TRBJ2-7
CDR3 length: 15
clone size: many
V gene: TRBV11-2
CDR3 protein: CASSPGSRVAYEQYF
CDR3 DNA: TGTGCCAGCAGTCCTGGGAGCAGGGTGGCCTACGAGCAGTACTTC

D gene: TRBD2
J gene: TRBJ2-3
CDR3 length: 16
clone size: many
V gene: TRBV6-5
CDR3 protein: CASSYGGLAGSDTQYF
CDR3 DNA: TGTGCCAGCAGTTACGGTGGCCTAGCGGGCTCAGATACGCAGTATTTT

D gene: TRBD1
J gene: TRBJ1-4
CDR3 length: 18
clone size: few
V gene: TRBV7-9
CDR3 protein: CASSRRDSDETTNEKLFF
CDR3 DNA: TGTGCCAGCAGTAGGCGGGACAGCGATGAGACAACTAATGAAAAACTGTTTTTT

D gene: .
J gene: TRBJ2-7
CDR3 length: 14
clone size: .
V gene: TRBV9
CDR3 protein: CASSGGSSSYEQYF
CDR3 DNA: TGTGCCAGCAGCGGGGGGTCGAGCTCCTACGAGCAGTACTTC

D gene: .
J gene: TRBJ2-4
CDR3 length: 15
clone size: many
V gene: TRBV7-2
CDR3 protein: CASSRPLLAKNIQYF
CDR3 DNA: TGTGCCAGCAGCCGCCCCCTACTAGCCAAAAACATTCAGTACTTC

D gene: .
J gene: TRBJ1-5
CDR3 length: 15
clone size: many
V gene: TRBV20-1
CDR3 protein: CSAQGPYISNQPQHF
CDR3 DNA: TGCAGTGCTCAGGGGCCTTACATCTCCAATCAGCCCCAGCATTTT

D gene: .
J gene: TRBJ1-4
CDR3 length: 16
clone size: many
V gene: TRBV12-3/TRBV12-4
CDR3 protein: CASSYPGARDNEKLFF
CDR3 DNA: TGTGCCAGCAGTTACCCGGGGGCGCGGGATAATGAAAAACTGTTTTTT

D gene: .
J gene: TRBJ2-7
CDR3 length: 15
clone size: many
V gene: TRBV6-5
CDR3 protein: CASSYGGTASYEQYF
CDR3 DNA: TGTGCCAGCAGTTACGGGGGGACAGCTTCCTACGAGCAGTACTTC

D gene: TRBD2
J gene: TRBJ2-1
CDR3 length: 15
clone size: many
V gene: TRBV4-3
CDR3 protein: CASSQDAGLADEQFF
CDR3 DNA: TGCGCCAGCAGCCAAGATGCGGGACTAGCCGATGAGCAGTTCTTC

D gene: .
J gene: TRBJ2-5
CDR3 length: 14
clone size: many
V gene: TRBV28
CDR3 protein: CASSSPEEQETQYF
CDR3 DNA: TGTGCCAGCAGTTCCCCCGAAGAACAAGAGACCCAGTACTTC

D gene: .
J gene: TRBJ1-1
CDR3 length: 15
clone size: many
V gene: TRBV4-1
CDR3 protein: CASSQGRGDNTEAFF
CDR3 DNA: TGCGCCAGCAGCCAAGGTAGAGGGGACAACACTGAAGCTTTCTTT